This TCR beta chain was sequenced in a study of shared T cell receptors in the human thymus. Profiling relied on immunoSEQ multiplex PCR, and the TCRdb table lists in-frame clones only, not all of them. Of some 720,000 clones listed, approximately 88% are singletons. The sample was also reused in another study, on human thymus T cells.

Sequencing was carried out using thymocytes. The TCR originated in a boy under three years old with a congenital heart defect.

The CDR3 sequence is CASSLRTSGYNHNEQFF. The CDR3 nucleotides are TGTGCCAGCAGCTTGCGGACTAGCGGGTACAATCACAATGAGCAGTTCTTC. This chain links TRBV5-4 with TRBJ2-1, with 11 bases that match TRBD2. In germline, CDR1 is SGHNT, CDR2 YYREEE (reference sequence). The CDR3 has 17 amino acids. V lost 1 base, J lost 5 bases, and 8 bases stayed unmatched.